The present T cell receptor beta chain was sequenced within a study of cytomegalovirus exposure and HLA in healthy donors. Study conclusions and caveats: According to the study, 160 or so TCR beta chains were cytomegalovirus-associated.

This clone appeared a single time. What it recognizes is unknown. V was clipped by 8 bases and J by 4 bases; unmatched bases: 13. Germline V lookup: CDR1 SNHLY, CDR2 FYNNEI. The CDR3 is 15 residues long. The primer mix had 60 Vbeta and 13 Jbeta primers. Repertoires were generated with immunoSEQ multiplex PCR, while TCRdb's copy carries only in-frame clones and drops some. The sample shows 210,000 or so clones, 83% of them seen only once. The gene calls are TRBV2 and TRBJ1-2; 7 nucleotides agree with TRBD1. Sequencing was performed on PBMCs. This TCR was recovered from a girl aged 5-17 years in good health and CMV-seronegative. CDR3 sequence: CASHDRTGAPYGYTF. In DNA form, the CDR3 reads TGTGCCAGCCACGATAGAACAGGGGCACCCTATGGCTACACCTTC.